This T cell receptor beta chain was retrieved from a study of blood T cell repertoires in COVID-19. On the study more broadly: The United States, Italy and Spain supplied acute and convalescent COVID-19 samples. PBMCs, B-cell-depleted T cells, or T cells provided the cDNA or gDNA that made up the material.

Original data processing: How many nucleated cells were present was estimated from reference gene primer amplification. Method: immunoSEQ multiplex PCR; TCRdb's copy keeps in-frame clones and lacks some. D and trimming come from the DNA, and the V and J calls and clone size come from that table. The data show more than 40,000 clones, 75% to 95% seen once. This CDR3 is built from 14 residues. Per the germline V gene, CDR1 is MDHEN and CDR2 is SYDVKM. Losses at the gene ends were 6 bases for V and 7 bases for J; bases not matched to a gene: 7. This chain links TRBV28 with TRBJ2-7, with 12 bases lining up with TRBD1. Sequenced sample: peripheral blood. This sequence originates from a man in his 70s with acute or convalescent COVID-19. The CDR3 is CASRGTGGSGEQYF. CDR3 coding DNA: TGTGCCAGCAGGGGGACAGGGGGCTCGGGTGAGCAGTACTTC.